The 28 T cell receptor beta chains below all came from one sample that was sequenced in a study of CD8 T cell repertoires and HIV-1 epitope variants. Their target antigens are unknown. Repertoires were generated with immunoSEQ multiplex PCR, while TCRdb's copy carries only in-frame clones and drops some. Of about 6,200 clones listed, roughly 68% were seen once; the top ten hold about 40%. The sequencing input was cultured CD8+ T cells derived from PBMCs. All receptors derive from a male donor with HIV.

The rearrangement links TRBV16 to TRBJ2-3; D perhaps matches TRBD2 (6 bases). The CDR3 runs 15 residues. V was cut by 4 bases and J by 6 bases, with 17 bases left in between. Germline lookup yields CDR1 KGHSY and CDR2 FQNENV. This CDR3 reads CASSLGGAKSDTQYF. CDR3 nucleotide sequence: TGTGCCAGCAGCCTCGGAGGGGCTAAATCGGATACGCAGTATTTT.

This sequence joins TRBV5-1 and TRBJ2-2, with D perhaps TRBD2 (6 bases). V was pared by 0 bases and J by 3 bases, with 12 bases between. There are 16 residues in the CDR3. Germline CDR1 SGHRS, CDR2 YFSETQ. CDR3 amino acids: CASSLEEGRDTGELFF. Written as DNA, the CDR3 is TGCGCCAGCAGCTTGGAGGAGGGTAGGGACACCGGGGAGCTGTTTTTT. Full variable domain (outside the CDR3, taken from reference TRBV5-1 and TRBJ2-2): KAGVTQTPRYLIKTRGQQVTLSCSPISGHRSVSWYQQTPGQGLQFLFEYFSETQRNKGNFPGRFSGRQFSNSRSEMNVSTLELGDSALYLCASSLEEGRDTGELFFGEGSRLTVL.

V is TRBV14 and J is TRBJ2-3; 7 bases line up with TRBD2. This CDR3 comprises 17 residues. Germline CDR1 reads SGHDN; CDR2 reads FVKESK. Unmatched junction bases numbered 11, after V lost 0 bases and J lost 5 bases. The CDR3 here is CASSQDRREGRGDTQYF. Here the CDR3 DNA reads TGTGCCAGCAGCCAAGATAGGAGGGAGGGCCGGGGAGATACGCAGTATTTT.

The genes are TRBV29-1 and TRBJ1-2; D not resolved. V lost 4 bases to trimming and J lost 7 bases, with 19 bases between them. This CDR3 comprises 14 residues. CDR1 is SQVTM and CDR2 is ANQGSEA in the germline V gene. CDR3 region: CSVVSGQPRAGYTF. The CDR3 DNA is TGCAGCGTTGTTAGTGGGCAGCCGAGAGCTGGCTACACCTTC.

V gene TRBV7-9 combines with J gene TRBJ1-5; D might be TRBD1 (6 bases). Germline CDR1 SEHNR, CDR2 FQNEAQ (reference sequence). The CDR3 is 15 residues long. V shed 0 bases and J shed 4 bases, with 10 bases lying between them. The CDR3 loop is CASSLAEQGNQPQHF. The CDR3 nucleotides are TGTGCCAGCAGCTTAGCGGAGCAGGGGAATCAGCCCCAGCATTTT.

Only a few counts were recorded for this clone. V usage is TRBV4-3 and J usage is TRBJ2-6; the match to TRBD1 covers 8 bases. The J segment lost 1 base and the V segment lost 0 bases, leaving 8 bases of the junction unmatched. This CDR3 comprises 19 residues. Per germline, CDR1 LGHNA and CDR2 YSLEER. CDR3 protein: CASSQDRQGAYSGANVLTF. The CDR3 DNA reads TGCGCCAGCAGCCAAGATCGGCAGGGGGCTTATTCTGGGGCCAACGTCCTGACTTTC.

The chain uses TRBV28 and TRBJ2-7; 11 nucleotides match TRBD1. The CDR3 loop spans 15 amino acids. Trimming removed 6 bases from V and 2 bases from J; junction bases left unmatched: 6. Germline CDR1 reads MDHEN; CDR2 reads SYDVKM. The CDR3 DNA reads TGTGCCAGCAGGGGGACAGGGGGAAGAACCTACGAGCAGTACTTC. This codes for CASRGTGGRTYEQYF.

The chain employs TRBV4-1 and TRBJ1-6, with D possibly matching TRBD1 (6 bases). CDR3 length equals 17 residues. Trimming shortened V by 0 bases and J by 0 bases, and 9 bases separated the two germline ends. Germline CDR1 and CDR2: MGHRA and YSYEKL. CDR3 sequence: CASSQEDSSSYNSPLHF. The DNA for the CDR3 is TGCGCCAGCAGCCAAGAGGACAGCAGCTCCTATAATTCACCCCTCCACTTT.

The count of this clone is one. V is TRBV9 and J is TRBJ2-1, with no clear D. The CDR3 consists of 12 residues. CDR1 and CDR2 from the germline V gene are SGDLS and YYNGEE. V was pared by 0 bases and J by 6 bases, with 4 bases between. CDR3 nucleotides: TGTGCCAGCAGCGTAGGATCCAATGAGCAGTTCTTC. It yields the protein CASSVGSNEQFF.

The chain joins TRBV6-5 to TRBJ1-5; tentative D call: TRBD1 (5 bases). The CDR3 has 15 residues. Germline CDR1 MNHEY, CDR2 SVGAGI. V shed 6 bases and J shed 2 bases, with 14 bases lying between them. The CDR3 DNA reads as TGTGCCAGCAGCCCGGGAGGGGAGGGCAATCAGCCCCAGCATTTT. Translating gives CASSPGGEGNQPQHF.

This clone has just a few counts. J is TRBJ2-7 and V is TRBV7-9; possible D gene TRBD1, 8 bases. V lost 1 base and J lost 2, with 15 bases in between. Germline-derived CDR1 and CDR2 are SEHNR and FQNEAQ (reference sequence). The CDR3 runs 16 residues. CDR3 region: CASSLEGGDRTYEQYF. The CDR3 DNA reads as TGTGCCAGCAGCTTAGAAGGGGGGGACAGGACCTACGAGCAGTACTTC.

The chain is built from TRBV7-6 and TRBJ1-2; D is uncertain. The CDR3 covers 10 residues. Germline V gene lookup returns CDR1 SGHVS and CDR2 FNYEAQ. V shed 5 bases and J shed 5 bases, with 3 bases lying between them. CDR3 DNA sequence: TGTGCCAGCAGCGAATATGGCTACACCTTC. This encodes CASSEYGYTF.

This clone was counted once. The chain joins TRBV5-1 to TRBJ1-1; TRBD1 matches 8 bases. The CDR3 loop spans 14 amino acids. J lost 0 bases, V lost 4 bases, and 2 bases had no gene match. Germline V gives CDR1 SGHRS, CDR2 YFSETQ. CDR3 amino acids: CASSRDRMNTEAFF. The CDR3 nucleotides are TGCGCCAGCAGCCGGGACAGGATGAACACTGAAGCTTTCTTT.

V is TRBV5-4 and J is TRBJ1-1, with no clear D. The CDR3 is made up of 15 amino acids. V was pared by 4 bases and J by 4 bases, with 17 bases between. Germline V lookup: CDR1 SGHNT, CDR2 YYREEE (reference sequence). This CDR3 is CASSPLGLSGTEAFF. DNA of the CDR3: TGTGCCAGCAGCCCGTTGGGTTTGTCGGGCACTGAAGCTTTCTTT.

The rearrangement links TRBV18 to TRBJ1-1, with D possibly TRBD1 on 6 matching bases. CDR3 length: 17 amino acids. V was trimmed by 0 bases and J by 1 base, leaving 15 bases between them. Per germline, CDR1 KGHSH and CDR2 LQKENI. CDR3 nucleotide sequence: TGTGCCAGCTCACCACCGGGACATACGAGGCGGAACACTGAAGCTTTCTTT. Protein sequence: CASSPPGHTRRNTEAFF.

V usage is TRBV7-3 and J usage is TRBJ2-6; D is possibly TRBD2 (6 bases). The CDR3 has 17 residues. V was clipped by 8 bases and J by 0 bases, with 17 bases between them. Germline V gives CDR1 SGHTA, CDR2 FQGTGA. The CDR3 reads CASRTASGDSGANVLTF. CDR3 nucleotides: TGTGCCAGCCGAACGGCCTCGGGGGACTCTGGGGCCAACGTCCTGACTTTC.

The chain uses TRBV5-1 and TRBJ2-7, with TRBD2 matching over 10 bases. Losses at the gene ends were 5 bases for V and 4 bases for J; bases not matched to a gene: 3. This CDR3 is built from 13 residues. CDR1 is SGHRS and CDR2 is YFSETQ in the germline V gene. CDR3 sequence (DNA): TGCGCCAGCAGGCCTAGCGGGAGTTACGAGCAGTACTTC. Translation: CASRPSGSYEQYF.

The rearrangement uses TRBV18 and TRBJ2-7; D remains unclear. Per the germline V gene, CDR1 is KGHSH and CDR2 is LQKENI. This CDR3 contains 13 residues. V gave up 3 bases and J gave up 2 bases, with 8 bases separating them. CDR3 DNA sequence: TGTGCCAGCTCACCCGACTTGGCCTACGAGCAGTACTTC. Its translation is CASSPDLAYEQYF.

This clone turned up a few times. The chain is built from TRBV12-5 and TRBJ1-1, with 9 bases identical to TRBD1. Trimming at V came to 6 bases and at J to 7 bases, leaving 9 bases not matched to a gene. There are 14 residues in the CDR3. Looked up from germline, CDR1 is LGHNT and CDR2 is FRNRAP. CDR3 bases: TGTGCTAGTGGAGCCGGGACAGGGACTAGTGAAGCTTTCTTT. This gives the protein CASGAGTGTSEAFF.

In its sample, this clone was seen once. The chain couples TRBV29-1 to TRBJ2-7; D is unclear. With 2 bases removed from V and 3 bases from J, the gap between germline ends came to 8 bases. There are 12 residues in the CDR3. CDR1 SQVTM and CDR2 ANQGSEA come from the germline V gene. This CDR3 is CSVESRDYEQYF. The CDR3 DNA follows: TGCAGCGTTGAATCCAGAGACTACGAGCAGTACTTC.

This clone was seen a single time. V usage is TRBV30 and J usage is TRBJ1-1, with TRBD1 identical over 8 bases. J lost 6 bases, V lost 3 bases, and 12 bases had no gene match. CDR3 length: 15 amino acids. From germline, CDR1 is GTSNPN and CDR2 SVGIG (reference sequence). The CDR3 here is CAWRDFGQGDPEAFF. The CDR3 DNA sequence: TGTGCCTGGAGAGATTTCGGACAGGGAGATCCTGAAGCTTTCTTT.

CDR3 amino acids: CAWNDGDYTF. CDR3 nucleotide sequence: TGTGCCTGGAACGACGGGGACTACACCTTC. J is TRBJ1-2 and V is TRBV30; D gene unclear. Germline CDR1 GTSNPN, CDR2 SVGIG (reference sequence). Trimming took 4 bases from V and 10 from J, leaving 10 bases between them. The CDR3 contains 10 residues.

This chain joins TRBV5-6 and TRBJ1-1; D is undetermined. Germline CDR1 and CDR2: SGHDT and YYEEEE. CDR3 length: 13 amino acids. Trimming stripped 0 bases from V and 7 bases from J, with 10 bases between. The CDR3 spells CASSLAGRYEAFF. CDR3 DNA sequence: TGTGCCAGCAGCTTGGCCGGCAGATATGAAGCTTTCTTT.

The genes are TRBV19 and TRBJ2-1; 7 bases fit TRBD2. Germline CDR1 and CDR2: LNHDA and SQIVND (reference sequence). The CDR3 runs to 16 residues. Germline trimming cut 3 bases from V and 5 bases from J; bases unmatched to any gene: 10. The DNA for the CDR3 is TGTGCCAGTAGTATGGCGGGGGTTTGGATGGACAATGAGCAGTTCTTC. Amino acid sequence: CASSMAGVWMDNEQFF.

This clone was found once. V and J are TRBV19 and TRBJ2-2; 14 positions agree with TRBD2. CDR3 length: 17 amino acids. Germline V CDR1 and CDR2: LNHDA, SQIVND (reference sequence). V lost 6 bases and J lost 2; bases outside the gene matches: 5. CDR3 amino acids: CASSHGTSGGNTGELFF. DNA of the CDR3: TGTGCCAGTAGCCACGGGACTAGCGGGGGAAACACCGGGGAGCTGTTTTTT.

The chain couples TRBV18 to TRBJ2-1; D not certain. CDR3 length: 12 amino acids. V was shortened by 0 bases and J by 6 bases, with 3 bases between the two germline ends. Germline V gene lookup returns CDR1 KGHSH and CDR2 LQKENI. CDR3 sequence (DNA): TGTGCCAGCTCACCACCTAGCAATGAGCAGTTCTTC. It is translated as CASSPPSNEQFF.

This clone was recorded only once. The chain uses TRBV4-1 and TRBJ1-3; D is uncertain. This CDR3 has 14 amino acids. Looked up from germline, CDR1 is MGHRA and CDR2 is YSYEKL. The V end lost 1 base, the J end lost 4 bases, and 8 bases lay between the germline ends. Here the CDR3 reads CASSQGAPGNTIYF. CDR3 DNA: TGCGCCAGCAGCCAAGGAGCTCCGGGAAACACCATATATTTT.

This clone came up once. This chain connects TRBV27 to TRBJ1-2; possibly TRBD1 for D (5 bases). Germline-derived CDR1 and CDR2 are MNHEY and SMNVEV (reference sequence). V lost 3 bases and J lost 3, with 11 bases in between. CDR3 length: 14 amino acids. For the CDR3, the DNA is TGTGCCAGCAGTTTCACAAGGGACGACTATGGCTACACCTTC. This translates into CASSFTRDDYGYTF.